This is a list of T cell receptor beta chains from one sample in a study of control samples from healthy donors and cancer patients. Measured with immunoSEQ multiplex PCR; TCRdb has only the in-frame clones, and not every one. This sample has around 17,000 clones; 85% to 90% occur once, and the top ten carry 32%. Sequencing used PBMCs. Receptors were obtained from a man between 60 and 75 years old with head and neck cancer. The CDR3 runs from the conserved cysteine through the conserved F or W. D genes are given only for firm matches.

D	length	V	J	CDR3
NA	20	TRBV19	TRBJ2-7	CASPHSISLDREDRAYEQYF
NA	14	TRBV7-3	TRBJ2-3	CASSLSRGTDTQYF
NA	15	TRBV19	TRBJ2-2	CASSLRQSRTGELFF
NA	17	TRBV27	TRBJ2-6	CASSLGQDHSGANVLTF
NA	15	TRBV15	TRBJ2-7	CATSSGGTAAYEQYF
TRBD1	16	TRBV6-5	TRBJ2-3	CASSYDQGTGADTQYF
NA	15	TRBV5-1	TRBJ2-2	CASSPRGLNTGELFF
NA	14	TRBV7-2	TRBJ2-7	CASSLDVGVYEQYF
NA	14	TRBV15	TRBJ1-2	CATSRGWQDHGYTF
TRBD1	16	TRBV19	TRBJ1-3	CASRPTGQGTGNTIYF
TRBD2	17	TRBV3-1/TRBV3-2	TRBJ2-2	CASSQRTSGRNTGELFF
TRBD2	16	TRBV5-5	TRBJ2-1	CASSLLVSGAGNEQFF
NA	15	TRBV5-6	TRBJ1-6	CASSPRGRPNSPLHF
NA	13	TRBV7-2	TRBJ2-7	CASSTTPVVWQYF
TRBD2	17	TRBV7-8	TRBJ2-1	CASSLRGSGGPYNEQFF
NA	16	TRBV28	TRBJ1-2	CASSSWDGGQLGGYTF
NA	15	TRBV6-5	TRBJ2-3	CASRRAALGTDTQYF
TRBD1	14	TRBV13	TRBJ1-4	CASSTRQGVEKLFF
NA	13	TRBV5-6	TRBJ1-1	CASSLDRATEAFF
NA	13	TRBV9	TRBJ2-1	CASSVEGFDEQFF